These 29 T cell receptor beta chains were all obtained from the same sample, sequenced in a study of blood T cell repertoires in COVID-19. The method was immunoSEQ multiplex PCR; TCRdb's version includes in-frame clones alone and lacks a portion of them. The table shows 200,000 to 300,000 clones, with around nine tenths occurring only once. Sequencing was carried out using peripheral blood. These receptors all stem from a man aged 35-49 years who had recovered from COVID-19.

The genes are TRBV5-5 and TRBJ1-2; D uncertain. V lost 1 base and J lost 8, with 12 bases in between. CDR1 and CDR2 from the germline V gene are SGHKS and YYEKEE (reference sequence). The length of the CDR3 is 13 residues. CDR3 in amino acids: CASSLRFKEGYTF. CDR3 DNA sequence: TGTGCCAGCAGCTTGAGGTTTAAGGAGGGCTACACCTTC.

The chain's CDR3 is CASSLAGGTGGTDTQYF. CDR3 DNA: TGTGCCAGCAGCTTAGCGGGGGGGACAGGGGGAACAGATACGCAGTATTTT. The chain couples TRBV7-2 to TRBJ2-3; the match to TRBD1 covers 11 bases. CDR3 length equals 17 residues. CDR1 and CDR2 (germline): SGHTA, FQGNSA. V dropped 0 bases and J dropped 3; count of bases not matched to a gene: 5.

This clone was counted a single time. The rearrangement uses TRBV11-2 and TRBJ2-1; the match to TRBD2 covers 9 bases. Losses at the gene ends were 5 bases for V and 7 bases for J; bases not matched to a gene: 21. There are 19 residues in the CDR3. Germline CDR1 SGHAT, CDR2 FQNNGV. In DNA, the CDR3 is TGTGCCAGCAGCCAACCCTCGGTGCCTAGCGGGACAACAAGGAATGAGCAGTTCTTC. Translated, it gives CASSQPSVPSGTTRNEQFF.

This clone came up once. The chain links TRBV10-3 to TRBJ1-2; D might be TRBD1 (6 bases). Germline V CDR1 and CDR2: ENHRY, SYGVKD. The length of the CDR3 is 12 residues. V was clipped by 7 bases and J by 6 bases, with 12 bases between them. CDR3 loop: CAITRGANGYTF. The CDR3 nucleotides are TGTGCCATCACCAGGGGCGCAAATGGCTACACCTTC.

The chain combines TRBV27 with TRBJ1-5, with D maybe TRBD1 (6 bases). Trimming shortened V by 6 bases and J by 6 bases, and 18 bases separated the two germline ends. The length of the CDR3 is 15 residues. In germline, CDR1 is MNHEY, CDR2 SMNVEV (reference sequence). The CDR3: CASSMTTGSGQPQHF. CDR3 nucleotide sequence: TGTGCCAGCAGCATGACCACAGGGTCTGGTCAGCCCCAGCATTTT.

This clone was observed many times. The chain carries TRBV27 and TRBJ2-3; 10 bases agree with TRBD2. V shed 5 bases, J shed 4 bases, and the junction held 9 bases outside the gene matches. CDR1 is MNHEY, CDR2 SMNVEV, per germline (reference sequence). The CDR3 runs to 16 residues. DNA for the CDR3: TGTGCCAGCAGTCCCCTTAGCGGGGGGCCGTCAGATACGCAGTATTTT. Its protein product is CASSPLSGGPSDTQYF.

This sequence joins TRBV3-1 (or the pseudogene TRBV3-2) and TRBJ1-1; D perhaps matches TRBD1 (6 bases). This CDR3 contains 13 residues. Germline CDR1 is LGHDT and CDR2 is YNNKEL (reference sequence). V was clipped by 5 bases and J by 3 bases, with 10 bases between them. The chain's CDR3 is CASSRGGDTEAFF. CDR3 nucleotide sequence: TGTGCCAGCAGCAGGGGGGGGGACACTGAAGCTTTCTTT.

This chain links TRBV7-6 with TRBJ2-5, with 7 bases aligning to TRBD1. Germline assignment: CDR1 SGHVS and CDR2 FNYEAQ. The CDR3 has 15 residues. Germline trimming cut 5 bases from V and 5 bases from J; bases unmatched to any gene: 11. For the CDR3, the DNA is TGTGCCAGCAGCGAAGGGACAGTAAAAACGGAGACCCAGTACTTC. Protein product: CASSEGTVKTETQYF.

The chain carries TRBV27 and TRBJ1-2, with 8 nucleotides matching TRBD1. The CDR3 is 18 residues long. J lost 2 bases, V lost 0 bases, and 11 bases had no gene match. In germline, CDR1 is MNHEY, CDR2 SMNVEV (reference sequence). The CDR3 loop reads CASSLSSRGQFANYGYTF. Here the CDR3 DNA reads TGTGCCAGCAGTTTATCGAGCAGGGGGCAGTTCGCGAACTATGGCTACACCTTC.

The V gene is TRBV19, the J gene TRBJ1-2; D is undetermined. The CDR3 is 12 amino acids. The germline V gene encodes CDR1 LNHDA and CDR2 SQIVND (reference sequence). Trimming cost V 4 bases and J 7 bases, with 10 bases left between them. The CDR3 DNA reads TGTGCCAGTAGTAATTTGTATTCTGGCTACACCTTC. Encoded protein: CASSNLYSGYTF.

This clone was seen ten or more times. The gene calls are TRBV6-5 and TRBJ1-6; D ambiguous. Germline values: CDR1 MNHEY, CDR2 SVGAGI. The CDR3 has 12 residues. The V end lost 2 bases, the J end lost 7 bases, and 3 bases lay between the germline ends. CDR3 loop: CASSYPNSPLHF. The CDR3 nucleotides are TGTGCCAGCAGTTACCCGAATTCACCCCTCCACTTT.

The chain combines TRBV10-1 with TRBJ2-3; possibly TRBD1 for D (7 bases). CDR3 length: 14 amino acids. Germline values: CDR1 WNHNN, CDR2 SYGVQD (reference sequence). Trimming removed 3 bases at V and 6 bases at J, with 13 bases between. The CDR3 region is CASSDRGAADTQYF. CDR3 nucleotides: TGCGCCAGCAGTGACAGGGGGGCCGCGGATACGCAGTATTTT.

The chain combines TRBV16 with TRBJ1-2; unclear D gene. This CDR3 is built from 15 residues. Trimming stripped 4 bases from V and 0 bases from J, with 12 bases between. CDR1 KGHSY and CDR2 FQNENV come from the germline V gene. In DNA form, the CDR3 reads TGTGCCAGCAGCCGGGGAGGGCGAACTAACTATGGCTACACCTTC. Translating it yields CASSRGGRTNYGYTF.

The chain recombines TRBV7-2 with TRBJ2-1, with TRBD2 identical over 11 bases. Losses at the gene ends were 5 bases for V and 8 bases for J; bases not matched to a gene: 5. This CDR3 spans 14 amino acids. The V gene's germline CDR1 is SGHTA and CDR2 FQGNSA. The CDR3 nucleotides read TGTGCCAGCAGCACTAGCGGGGGTTTCGATGAGCAGTTCTTC. The encoded protein is CASSTSGGFDEQFF.

This chain links TRBV4-1 with TRBJ1-2; D gene uncertain. Germline V CDR1 and CDR2: MGHRA, YSYEKL. V shed 1 base and J shed 7 bases, with 16 bases lying between them. The CDR3 has 15 residues. CDR3 residues: CASSQVFPYQSGYTF. DNA for the CDR3: TGCGCCAGCAGCCAAGTGTTCCCCTACCAAAGTGGCTACACCTTC.

This clone was found a few times. The rearrangement links TRBV29-1 to TRBJ1-2, with a tentative D call TRBD1 (5 bases). CDR1 is SQVTM and CDR2 is ANQGSEA in the germline V gene. Trimming pared 0 bases from V and 4 bases from J, leaving 18 bases between. CDR3 length: 16 residues. The DNA for the CDR3 is TGCAGCGTTGAAGATTTGGGTGGTGGGGGAGGCTATGGCTACACCTTC. This codes for CSVEDLGGGGGYGYTF. The whole variable domain, remainder taken from reference TRBV29-1 and TRBJ1-2, is SAVISQKPSRDICQRGTSLTIQCQVDSQVTMMFWYRQQPGQSLTLIATANQGSEATYESGFVIDKFPISRPNLTFSTLTVSNMSPEDSSIYLCSVEDLGGGGGYGYTFGSGTRLTVV.

This clone was found a few times. The rearrangement links TRBV3-1 (or the pseudogene TRBV3-2) to TRBJ2-4; the D gene is possibly TRBD1 (5 bases). Germline values: CDR1 LGHDT, CDR2 YNNKEL (reference sequence). V was clipped by 0 bases and J by 2 bases, with 8 bases between them. This CDR3 is built from 15 residues. The CDR3 DNA sequence: TGTGCCAGCAGCCAAGAGGGGCCCACCAAAAACATTCAGTACTTC. Its protein is CASSQEGPTKNIQYF.

The chain couples TRBV7-2 to TRBJ2-7; 7 nucleotides match TRBD2. The CDR3 is 13 residues long. V was clipped by 1 base and J by 13 bases; unmatched bases: 10. The germline V gene encodes CDR1 SGHTA and CDR2 FQGNSA. The CDR3 DNA follows: TGTGCCAGCAGCTTAGGGTGGGGGGGTCCGATCTACTTC. Its translation is CASSLGWGGPIYF. The entire variable domain, with the rest obtained from reference TRBV7-2 and TRBJ2-7, is as follows: GAGVSQSPSNKVTEKGKDVELRCDPISGHTALYWYRQSLGQGLEFLIYFQGNSAPDKSGLPSDRFSAERTGGSVSTLTIQRTQQEDSAVYLCASSLGWGGPIYFGPGTRLTVT.

This chain joins TRBV19 and TRBJ1-5, with D uncertain. CDR3 size: 12 residues. In germline, CDR1 is LNHDA, CDR2 SQIVND (reference sequence). The ends were cut back, 4 bases at V and 1 base at J, with 2 bases in the middle. The CDR3 DNA sequence: TGTGCCAGTAGTACGAGCAATCAGCCCCAGCATTTT. As protein: CASSTSNQPQHF.

This CDR3 reads CASSPGWEGYTF. The CDR3 DNA follows: TGTGCCAGCAGTCCCGGTTGGGAGGGCTACACCTTC. The chain recombines TRBV6-6 with TRBJ1-2; D gene uncertain. The V and J ends lost 5 bases and 8 bases respectively, with 12 bases between them. This CDR3 spans 12 amino acids. Germline values: CDR1 MNHNY, CDR2 SVGAGI (reference sequence).

This chain links TRBV5-1 with TRBJ2-7; 8 positions match TRBD1. The CDR3 is 16 residues long. The V gene end was trimmed by 0 bases and the J gene end by 2 bases; junction bases not matched to a gene: 7. Germline V gene data show CDR1 as SGHRS and CDR2 as YFSETQ. CDR3 DNA: TGCGCCAGCAGCTTGGGGGGGACAGGTAGTACCTACGAGCAGTACTTC. It encodes CASSLGGTGSTYEQYF.

The rearrangement uses TRBV10-3 and TRBJ1-1, with a possible D match to TRBD1 (5 bases). CDR3 length equals 13 residues. V lost 2 bases and J lost 4, with 8 bases in between. The germline V gene encodes CDR1 ENHRY and CDR2 SYGVKD. The chain's CDR3 is CAISEQGLTEAFF. The DNA for the CDR3 is TGTGCCATCAGTGAGCAGGGCCTCACTGAAGCTTTCTTT.

This chain connects TRBV3-1 (or the pseudogene TRBV3-2) to TRBJ2-5; 10 bases are a match to TRBD2. The CDR3 extends over 19 amino acids. CDR1 and CDR2 from the germline V gene are LGHDT and YNNKEL (reference sequence). J lost 9 bases, V lost 1 base, and 20 bases had no gene match. This chain's CDR3 is CASSQAGFSASGRGSAQYF. The CDR3 nucleotides are TGTGCCAGCAGCCAAGCAGGATTCTCGGCTAGCGGGAGAGGGTCGGCCCAGTACTTC.

The chain employs TRBV6-1 and TRBJ2-7; TRBD2 aligns across 8 bases. Germline CDR1 and CDR2: MNHNS and SASEGT. The CDR3 has 16 residues. V was clipped by 3 bases and J by 0 bases; unmatched bases: 7. CDR3 region: CASSEFRTSGSYEQYF. For the CDR3, the DNA is TGTGCCAGCAGTGAGTTTAGAACTAGCGGCTCCTACGAGCAGTACTTC.

The chain couples TRBV19 to TRBJ2-3; TRBD2 is a possible D gene (6 bases). Germline loops: CDR1 LNHDA, CDR2 SQIVND (reference sequence). Trimming pared 7 bases from V and 0 bases from J, leaving 14 bases between. The CDR3 loop spans 15 amino acids. The CDR3 sequence is CASKEGGGSTDTQYF. In DNA form, the CDR3 reads TGTGCCAGTAAAGAGGGAGGCGGGAGCACAGATACGCAGTATTTT. Full variable domain (remainder filled in from reference TRBV19 and TRBJ2-3): DGGITQSPKYLFRKEGQNVTLSCEQNLNHDAMYWYRQDPGQGLRLIYYSQIVNDFQKGDIAEGYSVSREKKESFPLTVTSAQKNPTAFYLCASKEGGGSTDTQYFGPGTRLTVL.

The CDR3: CAIAPTQGNEQFF. The CDR3 DNA follows: TGTGCCATCGCGCCTACACAGGGGAATGAGCAGTTCTTC. V gene TRBV10-3 combines with J gene TRBJ2-1; 7 bases agree with TRBD1. V lost 8 bases to trimming and J lost 7 bases; unmatched junction nucleotides: 8. Germline CDR1 ENHRY, CDR2 SYGVKD. The CDR3 extends over 13 amino acids.

The gene calls are TRBV5-1 and TRBJ2-4; maybe TRBD1 (5 bases). V shed 0 bases and J shed 5 bases, with 21 bases lying between them. Germline loops: CDR1 SGHRS, CDR2 YFSETQ. There are 18 residues in the CDR3. The CDR3 loop reads CASSLGPAMGPKENIQYF. The CDR3 DNA reads TGCGCCAGCAGCTTGGGGCCTGCGATGGGGCCCAAGGAAAACATTCAGTACTTC. Full variable domain (outside the CDR3, taken from reference TRBV5-1 and TRBJ2-4): KAGVTQTPRYLIKTRGQQVTLSCSPISGHRSVSWYQQTPGQGLQFLFEYFSETQRNKGNFPGRFSGRQFSNSRSEMNVSTLELGDSALYLCASSLGPAMGPKENIQYFGAGTRLSVL.

The chain is built from TRBV6-2 or TRBV6-3 and TRBJ1-5; 9 bases map to TRBD1. Trimming removed 2 bases from V and 5 bases from J; junction bases left unmatched: 13. Germline CDR1 MNHEY, CDR2 SVGEGT. The length of the CDR3 is 18 residues. The CDR3 sequence is CASSYQTPGTGLYQPQHF. The CDR3 region has the DNA TGTGCCAGCAGTTACCAAACTCCCGGGACAGGGTTGTATCAGCCCCAGCATTTT.

The gene calls are TRBV7-9 and TRBJ1-2, with 8 bases that match TRBD1. Germline values: CDR1 SEHNR, CDR2 FQNEAQ (reference sequence). The CDR3 contains 14 residues. V shed 5 bases and J 7 bases; nucleotides not matched to a gene: 9. CDR3 protein: CASSPKTGASGYTF. The CDR3 nucleotides read TGTGCCAGCAGCCCTAAGACAGGGGCCAGTGGCTACACCTTC.